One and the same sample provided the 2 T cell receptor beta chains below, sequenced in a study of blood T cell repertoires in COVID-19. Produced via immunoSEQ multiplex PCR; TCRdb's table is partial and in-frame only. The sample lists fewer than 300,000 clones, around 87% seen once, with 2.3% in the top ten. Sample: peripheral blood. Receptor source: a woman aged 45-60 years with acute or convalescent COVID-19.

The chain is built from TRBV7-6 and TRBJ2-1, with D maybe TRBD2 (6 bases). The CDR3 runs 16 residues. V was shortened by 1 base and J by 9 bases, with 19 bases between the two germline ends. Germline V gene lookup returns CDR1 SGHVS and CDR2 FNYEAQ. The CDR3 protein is CASSLVTGEGLGEQFF. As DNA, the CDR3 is TGTGCCAGCAGCTTAGTAACGGGAGAGGGTCTGGGTGAGCAGTTCTTC. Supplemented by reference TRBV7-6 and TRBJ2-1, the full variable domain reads GAGVSQSPRYKVTKRGQDVALRCDPISGHVSLYWYRQALGQGPEFLTYFNYEAQQDKSGLPNDRFSAERPEGSISTLTIQRTEQRDSAMYRCASSLVTGEGLGEQFFGPGTRLTVL.

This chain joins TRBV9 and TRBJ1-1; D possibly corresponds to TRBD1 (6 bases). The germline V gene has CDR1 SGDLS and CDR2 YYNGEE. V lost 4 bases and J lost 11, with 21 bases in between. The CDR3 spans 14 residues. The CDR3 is CASSPRGAGDAAFF. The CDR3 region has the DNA TGTGCCAGCAGCCCCCGGGGGGCTGGGGACGCTGCTTTCTTT.